This T cell receptor (beta chain) was recorded in a study of early T cells in non-severe SARS-CoV-2 infection. Across the study: Sequencing input comprised bulk RNA from unsorted whole blood; chain pairing was not available. The study, taken as a whole, reports: VDJdb matches were skewed toward anti-spike CD8 T cell responses.

The TCR library protocol attached unique molecular identifiers to the individual cDNA molecules. One entry per CDR3 protein, called by TCRdb with MiXCR from the 5' RACE reads. The table lists 38,000 or so distinct CDR3 sequences, roughly 4.8% of them singletons, with around 15% in the top ten. This clonotype was seen at least ten times. What it binds is not known. This CDR3 has 14 amino acids. Per the germline V gene, CDR1 is KGHSH and CDR2 is LQKENI. V lost 3 bases to trimming and J lost 2 bases; unmatched junction nucleotides: 1. This TCR came from an adult who was a healthcare worker with PCR-confirmed SARS-CoV-2 infection or an uninfected control (not recorded which). V usage is TRBV18 and J usage is TRBJ2-5; 9 bases are a match to TRBD2. The sample consisted of whole blood. The CDR3 DNA sequence: TGTGCCAGCTCACCTAGCGGGGGACAAGAGACCCAGTACTTC. It yields the protein CASSPSGGQETQYF. Complete variable domain (other parts from reference TRBV18 and TRBJ2-5): NAGVMQNPRHLVRRRGQEARLRCSPMKGHSHVYWYRQLPEEGLKFMVYLQKENIIDESGMPKERFSAEFPKEGPSILRIQQVVRGDSAAYFCASSPSGGQETQYFGPGTRLLVL.